This entry is about one T cell receptor (beta chain). Its antigen is currently unknown. The data are from a study of human thymus T cells. Study outcomes and limitations: The related literature has documented a marked overlap of thymic repertoires among unrelated individuals. Use of V and J genes seemed skewed within the thymic and blood repertoires.

Resections from corrective heart surgery supplied the thymus tissue. The V gene's germline CDR1 is MNHNS and CDR2 SASEGT. The V end lost 6 bases, the J end lost 0 bases, and 15 bases lay between the germline ends. The CDR3 covers 15 residues. Sequenced by immunoSEQ multiplex PCR; TCRdb stores in-frame clones only, minus some. Of tens of thousands of clones listed, 85% to 95% are singletons. The sequenced material came from thymus tissue. The TCR originated in a girl less than two years old with a congenital heart defect but otherwise immunologically healthy. V usage is TRBV6-1 and J usage is TRBJ2-7, with a possible D match to TRBD1 (5 bases). The CDR3 loop reads CASSGGHLSSYEQYF. As DNA, the CDR3 is TGTGCCAGCAGCGGTGGACACTTGAGCTCCTACGAGCAGTACTTC.